These 16 T cell receptor beta chains share one sample of origin, sequenced in a study of OX40 agonist ivuxolimab in advanced cancers. Libraries were prepared by immunoSEQ multiplex PCR; TCRdb keeps only in-frame clonotypes and omits some of them. The table has roughly 100,000 clones, about 80% seen once; the top ten hold 4.5% to 6%. Sequencing used CD4+ or CD8+ T cells sorted from blood, obtained in a trial of the OX40 agonist ivuxolimab. The receptor set was obtained from an adult with an advanced solid tumor such as melanoma, head and neck, liver or kidney cancer.

This clone has a single count. The rearrangement joins TRBV28 to TRBJ1-2, with a possible D match to TRBD1 (5 bases). Germline V gene data show CDR1 as MDHEN and CDR2 as SYDVKM. Between the trimmed V and J ends, which lost 6 bases and 2 bases, there was a span of 13 bases. This CDR3 is 14 amino acids long. CDR3 sequence reads: CASRMGRANYGYTF. Here the CDR3 DNA reads TGTGCCAGCAGGATGGGACGGGCAAACTATGGCTACACCTTC.

CDR3 amino acids: CASSLYKGLANEQYF. The CDR3 DNA is TGTGCCAGCAGCTTATACAAGGGACTAGCCAACGAGCAGTACTTC. The gene calls are TRBV7-2 and TRBJ2-7; TRBD2 aligns across 9 bases. The CDR3 is made up of 15 amino acids. Germline V CDR1 and CDR2: SGHTA, FQGNSA. Germline trimming cut 2 bases from V and 5 bases from J; bases unmatched to any gene: 7.

Details on this clone: The sample contains more than one DNA sequence encoding this CDR3. The chain joins TRBV9 to TRBJ1-5; D is ambiguous. Germline values: CDR1 SGDLS, CDR2 YYNGEE. Deletions cut 0 bases from V and 0 bases from J, with 4 bases between. The CDR3 is 14 amino acids. The CDR3, as DNA: TGTGCCAGCAGCGTAGGGGGTAGCAATCAGCCCCAGCATTTT. Its translation is CASSVGGSNQPQHF.

The V and J genes are TRBV12-5 and TRBJ2-7; 9 nucleotides agree with TRBD1. Losses at the gene ends were 1 base for V and 5 bases for J; bases not matched to a gene: 3. Germline V gene data show CDR1 as LGHNT and CDR2 as FRNRAP. The CDR3 has 14 amino acids. The CDR3 sequence is CASGLGTGEDEQYF. The CDR3 DNA is TGTGCTAGTGGTTTGGGGACAGGGGAGGACGAGCAGTACTTC. The variable domain in full, completed from reference TRBV12-5 and TRBJ2-7, reads DARVTQTPRHKVTEMGQEVTMRCQPILGHNTVFWYRQTMMQGLELLAYFRNRAPLDDSGMPKDRFSAEMPDATLATLKIQPSEPRDSAVYFCASGLGTGEDEQYFGPGTRLTVT.

The chain uses TRBV18 and TRBJ1-2, with 10 bases lining up with TRBD1. V was pared by 3 bases and J by 4 bases, with 5 bases of the junction left unmatched. From germline, CDR1 is KGHSH and CDR2 LQKENI. The CDR3 spans 15 residues. CDR3: CASSPPGQGFYGYTF. The CDR3 nucleotides are TGTGCCAGCTCACCTCCGGGACAGGGGTTCTATGGCTACACCTTC.

The CDR3 loop is CASSSWENTDTQYF. CDR3 DNA: TGTGCCAGCAGCTCCTGGGAGAACACAGATACGCAGTATTTT. This chain joins TRBV11-2 and TRBJ2-3; weak D call: TRBD2 (5 bases). Germline-derived CDR1 and CDR2 are SGHAT and FQNNGV. The CDR3 spans 14 residues. V was shortened by 4 bases and J by 2 bases, with 10 bases between the two germline ends.

On this clone itself: In the same sample, other DNA sequences code for this CDR3. V is TRBV27 and J is TRBJ1-6, with D possibly TRBD1 on 5 matching bases. The CDR3 has 16 residues. Trimming removed 0 bases from V and 0 bases from J, with 6 bases in between. The germline CDR1 and CDR2 sequences are MNHEY and SMNVEV (reference sequence). The chain's CDR3 is CASSLSGGSYNSPLHF. The CDR3 DNA sequence: TGTGCCAGCAGTTTATCGGGGGGCTCCTATAATTCACCCCTCCACTTT.

V and J are TRBV4-3 and TRBJ2-1; D perhaps matches TRBD2 (7 bases). Trimming removed 0 bases from V and 0 bases from J, with 15 bases in between. The CDR3 loop spans 18 amino acids. Looked up from germline, CDR1 is LGHNA and CDR2 is YSLEER. The CDR3 here is CASSQDNRGASSYNEQFF. The CDR3 DNA follows: TGCGCCAGCAGCCAAGATAATCGGGGGGCGAGCTCCTACAATGAGCAGTTCTTC.

This rearrangement joins TRBV19 to TRBJ1-4; 7 bases are shared with TRBD1. The CDR3 has 13 amino acids. Germline values: CDR1 LNHDA, CDR2 SQIVND (reference sequence). V lost 4 bases to trimming and J lost 7 bases; unmatched junction nucleotides: 3. This CDR3 reads CASSKWDSEKLFF. The CDR3 DNA reads as TGTGCCAGTAGTAAGTGGGACAGTGAAAAACTGTTTTTT.

J is TRBJ2-5 and V is TRBV10-3, with D perhaps matching TRBD1 (6 bases). The J call may be in error: the DNA end matches TRBJ2-7 better. This CDR3 has 13 residues. Germline CDR1 is ENHRY and CDR2 is SYGVKD. The DNA for the CDR3 is TGTGCCATCAGCGTTAACCCAGGGGCCGAGCAGTACTTC. It codes for CAISVNPGAEQYF.

The chain combines TRBV29-1 with TRBJ2-1; D possibly corresponds to TRBD2 (6 bases). The CDR3 has 14 amino acids. Germline-derived CDR1 and CDR2 are SQVTM and ANQGSEA. The V and J ends lost 6 bases and 4 bases respectively, with 16 bases between them. The DNA of the CDR3 is TGCAGCGTAGTAGATGGGGGGTCGTACAATGAGCAGTTCTTC. This encodes CSVVDGGSYNEQFF.

The V call is TRBV7-2, the J call TRBJ1-4; 9 nucleotides agree with TRBD1. J lost 11 bases, V lost 5 bases, and 9 bases had no gene match. The length of the CDR3 is 14 residues. The germline CDR1 and CDR2 sequences are SGHTA and FQGNSA. The CDR3 sequence is CASSGRDRVGKLFF. Here the CDR3 DNA reads TGTGCCAGCAGCGGAAGGGACAGGGTGGGCAAACTGTTTTTT.

The CDR3 sequence is CASSAQSTNEKLFF. In DNA form, the CDR3 reads TGTGCCAGCTCCGCCCAGTCAACTAATGAAAAACTGTTTTTT. The chain carries TRBV18 and TRBJ1-4; the D is unclear. The germline V gene encodes CDR1 KGHSH and CDR2 LQKENI. The CDR3 contains 14 residues. Trimming pared 6 bases from V and 0 bases from J, leaving 8 bases between.

The sample holds a few counts of this clone. The chain couples TRBV7-2 to TRBJ1-3; TRBD1 might be the D (5 bases). V was cut by 5 bases and J by 0 bases, with 20 bases left in between. The CDR3 is made up of 18 amino acids. Per germline, CDR1 SGHTA and CDR2 FQGNSA. CDR3 nucleotides: TGTGCCAGCAGCGAAAATAGGGTGGGACGGGGCTCTGGAAACACCATATATTTT. Its protein product is CASSENRVGRGSGNTIYF.

This clone appeared a few times. The chain recombines TRBV5-1 with TRBJ2-7; 10 bases are shared with TRBD2. The CDR3 consists of 16 residues. Per germline, CDR1 SGHRS and CDR2 YFSETQ. The trim removed 5 bases at V and 0 bases at J, leaving 8 bases unmatched. The CDR3 here is CASRDVLAGSSYEQYF. The CDR3 DNA reads TGCGCCAGCAGAGACGTACTAGCGGGAAGCTCCTACGAGCAGTACTTC.

The J gene is TRBJ1-1, the V gene TRBV29-1, with 10 bases matching TRBD1. Trimming took 7 bases from V and 4 from J; bases not matched to a gene: 6. The CDR3 is made up of 13 amino acids. CDR1 and CDR2 (germline): SQVTM, ANQGSEA. DNA of the CDR3: TGCAGCGCGGGACAGGGGTTTGGCACTGAAGCTTTCTTT. It encodes CSAGQGFGTEAFF.